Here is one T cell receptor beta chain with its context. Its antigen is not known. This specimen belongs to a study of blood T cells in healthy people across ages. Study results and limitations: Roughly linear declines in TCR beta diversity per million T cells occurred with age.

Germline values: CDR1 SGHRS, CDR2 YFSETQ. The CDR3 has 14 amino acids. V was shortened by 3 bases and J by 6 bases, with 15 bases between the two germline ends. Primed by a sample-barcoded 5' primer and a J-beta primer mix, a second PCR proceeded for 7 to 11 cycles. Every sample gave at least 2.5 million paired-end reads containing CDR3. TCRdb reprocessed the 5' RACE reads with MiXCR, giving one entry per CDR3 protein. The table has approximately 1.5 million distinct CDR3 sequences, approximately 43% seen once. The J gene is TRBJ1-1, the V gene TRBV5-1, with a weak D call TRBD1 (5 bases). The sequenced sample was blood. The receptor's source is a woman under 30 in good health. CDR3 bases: TGCGCCAGCAGCTCTAAGGAGTCAGGGTCTGAAGCTTTCTTT. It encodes CASSSKESGSEAFF.